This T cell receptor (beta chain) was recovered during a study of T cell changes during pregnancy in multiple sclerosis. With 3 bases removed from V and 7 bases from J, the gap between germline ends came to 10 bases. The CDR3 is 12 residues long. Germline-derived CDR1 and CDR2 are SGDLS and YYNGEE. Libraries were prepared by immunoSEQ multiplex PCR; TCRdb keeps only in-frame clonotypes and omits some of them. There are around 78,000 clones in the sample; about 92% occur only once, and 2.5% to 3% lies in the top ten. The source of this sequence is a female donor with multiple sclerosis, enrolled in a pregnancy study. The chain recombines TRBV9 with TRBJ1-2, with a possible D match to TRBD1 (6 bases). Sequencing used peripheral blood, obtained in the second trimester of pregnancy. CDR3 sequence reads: CASSGTGSGYTF. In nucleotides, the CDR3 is TGTGCCAGCAGCGGAACAGGGTCTGGCTACACCTTC. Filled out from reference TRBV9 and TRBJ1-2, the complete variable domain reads DSGVTQTPKHLITATGQRVTLRCSPRSGDLSVYWYQQSLDQGLQFLIQYYNGEERAKGNILERFSAQQFPDLHSELNLSSLELGDSALYFCASSGTGSGYTFGSGTRLTVV.